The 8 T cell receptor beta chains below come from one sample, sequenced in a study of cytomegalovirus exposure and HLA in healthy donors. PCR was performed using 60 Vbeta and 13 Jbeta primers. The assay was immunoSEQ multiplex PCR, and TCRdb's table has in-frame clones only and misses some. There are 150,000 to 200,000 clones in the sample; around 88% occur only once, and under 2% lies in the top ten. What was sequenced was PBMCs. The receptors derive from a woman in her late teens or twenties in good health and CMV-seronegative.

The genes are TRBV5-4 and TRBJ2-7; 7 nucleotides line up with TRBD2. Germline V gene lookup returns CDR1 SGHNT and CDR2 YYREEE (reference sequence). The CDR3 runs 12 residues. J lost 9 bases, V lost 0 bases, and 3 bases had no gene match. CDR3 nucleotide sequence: TGTGCCAGCAGCTTGGTGTCGGGGGGGCAGTACTTC. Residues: CASSLVSGGQYF.

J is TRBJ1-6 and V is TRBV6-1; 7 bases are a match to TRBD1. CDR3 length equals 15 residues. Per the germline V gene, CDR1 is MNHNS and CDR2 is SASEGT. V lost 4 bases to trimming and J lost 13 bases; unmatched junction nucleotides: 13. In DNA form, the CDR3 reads TGTGCCAGCAGTGTTACGATGACAGGGATCTTCCCCCTCCACTTT. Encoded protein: CASSVTMTGIFPLHF.

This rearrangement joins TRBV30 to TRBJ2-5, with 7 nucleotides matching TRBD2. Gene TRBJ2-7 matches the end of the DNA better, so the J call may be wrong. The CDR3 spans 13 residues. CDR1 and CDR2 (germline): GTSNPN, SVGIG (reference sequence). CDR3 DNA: TGTGCCTGGAGTGGGGGGGGACGGTACGAGCAGTACTTC. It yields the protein CAWSGGGRYEQYF.

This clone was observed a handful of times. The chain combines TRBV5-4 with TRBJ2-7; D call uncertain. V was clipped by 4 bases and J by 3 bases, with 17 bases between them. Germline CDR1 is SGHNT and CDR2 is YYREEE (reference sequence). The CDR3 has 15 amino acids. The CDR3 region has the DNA TGTGCCAGCAGCGGATACCGGGTTCCGAACTACGAGCAGTACTTC. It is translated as CASSGYRVPNYEQYF.

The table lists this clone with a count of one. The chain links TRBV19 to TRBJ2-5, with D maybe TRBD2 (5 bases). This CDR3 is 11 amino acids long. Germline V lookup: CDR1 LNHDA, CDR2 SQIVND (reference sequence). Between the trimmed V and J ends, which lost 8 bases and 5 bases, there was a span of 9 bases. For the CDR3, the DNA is TGTGCCAGTCGCGGGCGGGAGACCCAGTACTTC. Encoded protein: CASRGRETQYF.

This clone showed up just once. CDR3 nucleotides: TGTGCCAGCAGCTTGGGACAGGGGGCAATCAGGGAAGCTTTCTTT. Translated, it gives CASSLGQGAIREAFF. The V gene is TRBV5-4, the J gene TRBJ1-1, with 10 bases that match TRBD1. Germline V lookup: CDR1 SGHNT, CDR2 YYREEE (reference sequence). The ends lost 0 bases at V and 8 bases at J; junction bases unmatched: 7. The CDR3 totals 15 residues.

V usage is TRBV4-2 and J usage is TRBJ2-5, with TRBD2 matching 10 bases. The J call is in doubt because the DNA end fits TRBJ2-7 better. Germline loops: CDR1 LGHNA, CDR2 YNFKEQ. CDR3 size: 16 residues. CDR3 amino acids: CASSQGRSGGAYEQYF. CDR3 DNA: TGTGCCAGCAGCCAAGGCCGCAGCGGGGGGGCCTACGAGCAGTACTTC.

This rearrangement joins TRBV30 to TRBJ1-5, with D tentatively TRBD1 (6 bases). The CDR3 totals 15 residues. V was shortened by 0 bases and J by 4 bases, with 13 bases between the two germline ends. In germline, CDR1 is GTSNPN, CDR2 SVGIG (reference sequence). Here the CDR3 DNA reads TGTGCCTGGAGTGTCTTCGGACAGACTAATCAGCCCCAGCATTTT. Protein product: CAWSVFGQTNQPQHF.